This T cell receptor (beta chain) derives from a study of blood T cells in healthy people across ages. The study's findings and limits: Across the age range, TCR beta diversity per million T cells fell in a roughly linear way.

Sample-barcoded 5' priming and a J-beta primer mix drove a second PCR of roughly 6 to 12 cycles. TCRdb passed the 5' RACE reads through MiXCR, listing each CDR3 protein once. The top ten clones hold around a quarter of a sample with about 900,000 distinct CDR3 sequences, 62% of them seen once. With respect to this clonotype: Its antigen remains unknown.

The study isolated at least 6.5 million PBMCs from each sample. Trimming removed 2 bases at V and 3 bases at J, with 12 bases between. This CDR3 has 15 residues. The chain combines TRBV12-3 or TRBV12-4 with TRBJ2-3; weak D call: TRBD2 (5 bases). This TCR was recovered from a man aged 25-45 years in good health. The material sequenced was blood. The DNA for the CDR3 is TGTGCCAGCAGTTTAAGTACGGGGATTACAGATACGCAGTATTTT. Protein: CASSLSTGITDTQYF.